The T cell receptor beta chain described here comes from a study of blood T cell repertoires in COVID-19. Authors' analysis steps: Scientists estimated how many nucleated cells there were by amplifying reference gene primers. Libraries were prepared by immunoSEQ multiplex PCR; TCRdb keeps only in-frame clonotypes and omits some of them. The V and J calls and the clone size are those of that table, but D and trimming were determined from the DNA. The sample lists 200,000 to 250,000 clones, 84% occurring once. With 2 bases removed from V and 6 bases from J, the gap between germline ends came to 11 bases. Germline-derived CDR1 and CDR2 are KGHSH and LQKENI. The CDR3 runs to 13 residues. Recruited during active infection, patients (from Seattle) were subsequently followed longitudinally.

The TCR was taken from a woman older than 75 with COVID-19, enrolled during active disease. Sequenced material: peripheral blood. This chain joins TRBV18 and TRBJ2-7, with D unresolved. CDR3 nucleotide sequence: TGTGCCAGCTCACCATGTCACGGGTGCGAGCAGTACTTC. Its translation is CASSPCHGCEQYF.